The 25 T cell receptor beta chains below come from one sample, sequenced in a study of blood T cell repertoires in COVID-19. Generated by immunoSEQ multiplex PCR, the TCRdb table keeps only in-frame clones and is missing some. The top ten hold roughly 5.1% of the sample, which has some 220,000 clones, 75% to 90% seen once. The specimen was peripheral blood. Receptor source: a woman in her 70s with COVID-19, enrolled during active disease.

This clone was picked up a small number of times. The rearrangement joins TRBV7-9 to TRBJ1-1; the D is unclear. Per germline, CDR1 SEHNR and CDR2 FQNEAQ (reference sequence). V lost 0 bases, J lost 10 bases, and 12 bases lay in between. The CDR3 spans 13 residues. The CDR3 is CASSLAGQPRAFF. DNA for the CDR3: TGTGCCAGCAGCTTAGCTGGGCAGCCCAGAGCTTTCTTT.

This clone has a handful of counts. The chain recombines TRBV6-6 with TRBJ1-2, with D possibly being TRBD1 (5 bases). The CDR3 loop spans 14 amino acids. V dropped 6 bases and J dropped 4 bases, with 15 bases sitting between them. Germline V gives CDR1 MNHNY, CDR2 SVGAGI (reference sequence). CDR3 nucleotides: TGTGCCAGCAGCTCGTTAGGGGTACCCTATGGCTACACCTTC. Its translation is CASSSLGVPYGYTF.

The gene calls are TRBV18 and TRBJ2-6; TRBD2 is a possible D gene (6 bases). Germline V CDR1 and CDR2: KGHSH, LQKENI. V was shortened by 4 bases and J by 0 bases, with 13 bases between the two germline ends. The CDR3 has 17 residues. The CDR3 DNA is TGTGCCAGCTCACTCGTTGGACTACCCTCTGGGGCCAACGTCCTGACTTTC. Protein sequence: CASSLVGLPSGANVLTF.

This rearrangement joins TRBV5-1 to TRBJ1-2, with 8 bases lining up with TRBD1. The CDR3 length is 13 residues. CDR1 and CDR2 from the germline V gene are SGHRS and YFSETQ. V lost 1 base, J lost 6 bases, and 2 bases stayed unmatched. Here the CDR3 DNA reads TGCGCCAGCAGCTTGCCAGGGGGCGATGGCTACACCTTC. Its protein product is CASSLPGGDGYTF.

The rearrangement joins TRBV19 to TRBJ2-3; no clear D gene. Germline V gives CDR1 LNHDA, CDR2 SQIVND (reference sequence). This CDR3 comprises 14 residues. V was shortened by 3 bases and J by 1 base, with 8 bases between the two germline ends. CDR3 in amino acids: CASSISGGTDTQYF. CDR3 bases: TGTGCCAGTAGTATTTCGGGTGGCACAGATACGCAGTATTTT.

The genes are TRBV18 and TRBJ2-1, with a possible D match to TRBD2 (6 bases). Trimming took 3 bases from V and 6 from J, leaving 12 bases between them. CDR3 length: 14 residues. Germline V gene data show CDR1 as KGHSH and CDR2 as LQKENI. The CDR3, as DNA: TGTGCCAGCTCACCTTCGGAGGGCCGCAATGAGCAGTTCTTC. The encoded protein is CASSPSEGRNEQFF. The entire variable domain, with the rest obtained from reference TRBV18 and TRBJ2-1, is as follows: NAGVMQNPRHLVRRRGQEARLRCSPMKGHSHVYWYRQLPEEGLKFMVYLQKENIIDESGMPKERFSAEFPKEGPSILRIQQVVRGDSAAYFCASSPSEGRNEQFFGPGTRLTVL.

Here the CDR3 reads CASSVGAGGSTYEQYF. DNA of the CDR3: TGTGCCAGCAGTGTGGGAGCGGGAGGATCCACCTACGAGCAGTACTTC. The J gene is TRBJ2-7, the V gene TRBV2, with 9 nucleotides matching TRBD2. The CDR3 runs 16 residues. Germline V gene data show CDR1 as SNHLY and CDR2 as FYNNEI. V trimming: 4 bases; J trimming: 2 bases; junction bases outside the gene matches: 9.

The chain links TRBV7-3 to TRBJ2-6; 10 bases align to TRBD2. The length of the CDR3 is 19 residues. The V and J ends lost 2 bases and 0 bases, in that order; junction bases with no gene match: 7. Germline-derived CDR1 and CDR2 are SGHTA and FQGTGA. CDR3 in amino acids: CASSLRAAGGPSGANVLTF. Here the CDR3 DNA reads TGTGCCAGCAGCTTACGCGCAGCGGGAGGGCCCTCTGGGGCCAACGTCCTGACTTTC.

This clone has just one count. The gene calls are TRBV28 and TRBJ1-1; no clear D gene. Germline loops: CDR1 MDHEN, CDR2 SYDVKM. The CDR3 covers 14 residues. V was shortened by 3 bases and J by 5 bases, with 13 bases between the two germline ends. CDR3 DNA: TGTGCCAGCAGTTTGAGATGGCAGGTAACTGAAGCTTTCTTT. It codes for CASSLRWQVTEAFF.

V gene TRBV10-3 combines with J gene TRBJ2-5; a weak D match, TRBD1 (6 bases). V lost 6 bases to trimming and J lost 1 base, with 21 bases between them. This CDR3 is built from 17 residues. Germline V lookup: CDR1 ENHRY, CDR2 SYGVKD. The CDR3: CAISPSTGIGSQETQYF. Here the CDR3 DNA reads TGTGCCATCAGCCCTAGCACAGGGATTGGGTCCCAAGAGACCCAGTACTTC.

The rearrangement joins TRBV7-6 to TRBJ1-6; 8 bases map to TRBD1. The V gene end was trimmed by 1 base and the J gene end by 8 bases; junction bases not matched to a gene: 4. The CDR3 loop spans 15 amino acids. The germline gives CDR1 SGHVS, CDR2 FNYEAQ. The DNA for the CDR3 is TGTGCCAGCAGCTTAGAGACAGGGGTGGATTCACCCCTCCACTTT. Translating it yields CASSLETGVDSPLHF.

This sequence joins TRBV5-4 and TRBJ1-5; D is undetermined. V gave up 0 bases and J gave up 1 base, with 5 bases separating them. The CDR3 sequence is 14 residues long. From germline, CDR1 is SGHNT and CDR2 YYREEE (reference sequence). The CDR3 nucleotides are TGTGCCAGCAGCTTGGACAGAAGCAATCAGCCCCAGCATTTT. The encoded protein is CASSLDRSNQPQHF.

The CDR3 protein is CASSPGGGGTEAFF. CDR3 DNA: TGTGCCAGCAGCCCGGGAGGCGGTGGCACTGAAGCTTTCTTT. V gene TRBV4-2 combines with J gene TRBJ1-1; D is ambiguous. This CDR3 region has 14 residues. V lost 4 bases to trimming and J lost 4 bases, with 13 bases between them. Germline values: CDR1 LGHNA, CDR2 YNFKEQ.

V usage is TRBV19 and J usage is TRBJ2-7, with TRBD1 identical over 7 bases. From germline, CDR1 is LNHDA and CDR2 SQIVND (reference sequence). The V segment lost 10 bases and the J segment 5 bases; nucleotides outside the gene matches: 26. This CDR3 contains 18 residues. CDR3 DNA: TGTGCCAACCCAGACAGGGAATGGTTCTTAGGTGTGGTGGACGAGCAGTACTTC. Encoded protein: CANPDREWFLGVVDEQYF.

The chain has TRBV6-1 and TRBJ2-7; TRBD1 matches at 8 bases. The CDR3 runs 13 residues. CDR1 and CDR2 from the germline V gene are MNHNS and SASEGT. V was pared by 8 bases and J by 6 bases, with 9 bases of the junction left unmatched. As DNA, the CDR3 is TGTGCCAGCCACCCTCAAACAGGGGGCGAGCAGTACTTC. It encodes CASHPQTGGEQYF.

The sample holds a few counts of this clone. The CDR3 DNA reads as TGTGCCAGCAGCTACAGAGCTACCCAGAACACTGAAGCTTTCTTT. Translating gives CASSYRATQNTEAFF. J is TRBJ1-1 and V is TRBV7-8; D is ambiguous. The CDR3 contains 15 residues. The ends were cut back, 4 bases at V and 1 base at J, with 13 bases in the middle. Germline assignment: CDR1 SGHVS and CDR2 FQNEAQ.

This clone has more than one count but fewer than ten. This rearrangement joins TRBV7-2 to TRBJ2-7; unclear D gene. Trimming removed 0 bases at V and 5 bases at J, with 5 bases between. The V gene's germline CDR1 is SGHTA and CDR2 FQGNSA. The length of the CDR3 is 12 residues. CDR3 sequence: CASSLAYNEQYF. Written as DNA, the CDR3 is TGTGCCAGCAGCTTAGCGTACAACGAGCAGTACTTC.

The chain combines TRBV28 with TRBJ1-5, with D tentatively TRBD1 (5 bases). V lost 8 bases and J lost 5, with 10 bases in between. Germline assignment: CDR1 MDHEN and CDR2 SYDVKM. This CDR3 is 12 amino acids long. CDR3 sequence reads: CASGTQHQPQHF. The DNA for the CDR3 is TGTGCCAGCGGGACTCAACATCAGCCCCAGCATTTT.

The rearrangement uses TRBV7-2 and TRBJ2-1; no firm D call. The V gene's germline CDR1 is SGHTA and CDR2 FQGNSA. The CDR3 length is 13 residues. The V and J ends lost 3 bases and 5 bases respectively, with 8 bases between them. CDR3 in DNA: TGTGCCAGCAGCTTGTCCAGGAACAATGAGCAGTTCTTC. This translates into CASSLSRNNEQFF.

The rearrangement joins TRBV4-1 to TRBJ2-1; TRBD2 might be the D (6 bases). Trimming removed 0 bases from V and 2 bases from J, with 14 bases in between. Germline V gene sequence: CDR1 MGHRA, CDR2 YSYEKL. This CDR3 has 17 residues. CDR3 DNA sequence: TGCGCCAGCAGCCAAGATATCGAAGGCGGGGCCTACAATGAGCAGTTCTTC. Its protein is CASSQDIEGGAYNEQFF.

The J gene is TRBJ1-2, the V gene TRBV19; D gene unclear. Germline-derived CDR1 and CDR2 are LNHDA and SQIVND (reference sequence). The length of the CDR3 is 13 residues. Between the trimmed V and J ends, which lost 7 bases and 0 bases, there was a span of 9 bases. CDR3 coding DNA: TGTGCCAGTAAGGACTTGTCTAACTATGGCTACACCTTC. This encodes CASKDLSNYGYTF.

This chain links TRBV5-6 with TRBJ2-1; 9 nucleotides agree with TRBD1. V lost 1 base to trimming and J lost 8 bases; unmatched junction nucleotides: 4. The CDR3 runs 14 residues. Germline CDR1 SGHDT, CDR2 YYEEEE. CDR3 amino acids: CASSLNRGLDEQFF. In DNA, the CDR3 is TGTGCCAGCAGCTTGAACAGGGGGCTCGATGAGCAGTTCTTC.

This clone is a singleton in its sample. The genes are TRBV11-2 and TRBJ1-1; maybe TRBD1 (5 bases). CDR3 length equals 16 residues. Germline V gene lookup returns CDR1 SGHAT and CDR2 FQNNGV. Between the trimmed V and J ends, which lost 1 base and 1 base, there was a span of 13 bases. CDR3 bases: TGTGCCAGCAGCTTAGTCCTAGGGGTCGAGAACACTGAAGCTTTCTTT. Encoded protein: CASSLVLGVENTEAFF.

The chain has TRBV5-1 and TRBJ1-6; 8 nucleotides line up with TRBD1. CDR1 and CDR2 (germline): SGHRS, YFSETQ. V lost 2 bases and J lost 7; bases outside the gene matches: 2. The CDR3 covers 14 residues. CDR3 loop: CASSLQGENSPLHF. CDR3 sequence (DNA): TGCGCCAGCAGCTTACAGGGGGAGAATTCACCCCTCCACTTT.

This chain uses TRBV7-2 with TRBJ2-1, with D possibly TRBD2 on 6 matching bases. This CDR3 spans 17 amino acids. Germline V gene data show CDR1 as SGHTA and CDR2 as FQGNSA. The V end was cut by 4 bases, the J end by 2 bases, with 18 bases between. Written as DNA, the CDR3 is TGTGCCAGCAGCTCAACCCTTAGCGGACCCCCCTACAATGAGCAGTTCTTC. Its protein is CASSSTLSGPPYNEQFF.